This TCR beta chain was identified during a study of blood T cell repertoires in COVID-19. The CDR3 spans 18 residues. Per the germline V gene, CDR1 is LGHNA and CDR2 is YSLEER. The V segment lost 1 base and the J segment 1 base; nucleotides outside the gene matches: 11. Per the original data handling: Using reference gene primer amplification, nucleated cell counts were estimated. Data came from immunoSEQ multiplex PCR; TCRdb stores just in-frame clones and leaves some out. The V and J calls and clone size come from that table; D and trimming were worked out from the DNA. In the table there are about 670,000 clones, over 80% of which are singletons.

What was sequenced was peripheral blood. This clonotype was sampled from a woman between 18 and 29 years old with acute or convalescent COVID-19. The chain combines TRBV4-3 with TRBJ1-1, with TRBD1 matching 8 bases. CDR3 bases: TGCGCCAGCAGCCAAGTCGAAACAGGGGGGCGAGAGAACACTGAAGCTTTCTTT. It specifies CASSQVETGGRENTEAFF.